This TCR beta chain was recorded in a study of tumor and adjacent non-tumor tissue in lung cancer. The library came from three nested PCR rounds adapted from ARM-PCR protocols. Using its own MiXCR run on the multiplex PCR reads, TCRdb lists one record per CDR3 protein. The sample holds about 200,000 distinct CDR3 sequences, over 55% seen once. The template was RNA from unsorted bulk tissue. The CDR3 is 12 amino acids. CDR1 and CDR2 from the germline V gene are SEHNR and FQNEAQ (reference sequence). V was clipped by 5 bases and J by 5 bases, with 10 bases between them. Sequencing input: lung tumor tissue. The sequence was collected from a man in his sixties with non-small cell lung cancer. The chain uses TRBV7-9 and TRBJ2-7; D may be TRBD2 (5 bases). The CDR3 DNA follows: TGTGCCAGCAGCCCGGACGGGGACGAGCAGTACTTC. This sequence encodes CASSPDGDEQYF.